This TCR beta chain is drawn from a study of shared clonotypes between healthy human individuals. General observations from the study: Only blood was sampled; tissue repertoires likely differ.

The CDR3 loop spans 15 amino acids. Worth noting for this clone: The antigen is undetermined.

Replicate PCRs for sorted subsets used roughly 200 ng DNA; this equaled 30,000 to 35,000 T cell genomes. Original analysis: Because ImmunoSEQ provided only junction sequences with no quality scores, the filtering differed. Produced via immunoSEQ multiplex PCR; TCRdb's table is partial and in-frame only. V, J and clone size were drawn from that table, and D and trimming were deduced from the DNA. The sample consists of 2 million to 2.5 million clones, 80% to 95% of them appearing once. The sequence derives from a man aged 18 to 30 in good health. Some clones in this sample may be carry-over from other donors' samples. This chain links TRBV21-1 with TRBJ2-3; the table calls TRBD1, which could not be checked here. TRBV21-1 is a known pseudogene. Material: naive CD4+ T cells from PBMCs. Subset described: CD45RA+ positively selected. CDR3 sequence: CASSTHRQVRDTQYF. CDR3 sequence (DNA): TGTGCCAGCAGCACCCACCGACAGGTACGAGATACGCAGTATTTT.